The clone carrying this TCR beta chain was picked up a small number of times. The antigen remains unidentified. This record belongs to a study of identical twins. General study results and limits: Cord blood beta clonotypes that were abundant carried fewer insertions, and memory repertoires showed no such trend.

TCRdb reprocessed the 5' RACE reads with MiXCR, giving one entry per CDR3 protein. The sample includes about 430,000 distinct CDR3 sequences, roughly 20% of them seen just once. The V segment lost 4 bases and the J segment 0 bases; nucleotides outside the gene matches: 4. In germline, CDR1 is SGHTA, CDR2 FQGNSA. This CDR3 is built from 16 residues. Sequences were obtained from naive T cells sorted from blood. The rearrangement uses TRBV7-2 and TRBJ2-2; 8 nucleotides match TRBD2. The sequence came from a man between 50 and 59 years old in good health. CDR3 nucleotides: TGTGCCAGCAGCTGGGATAGCGGGACGAACACCGGGGAGCTGTTTTTT. It is translated as CASSWDSGTNTGELFF.